A single sample gave rise to the 7 T cell receptor beta chains below, sequenced in a study of PD-1 blockade in classical Hodgkin lymphoma. With no exception, relapse followed autologous stem cell transplantation in all patients, and brentuximab vedotin exposure varied. Only in-frame clones appear in the TCRdb table, and some are missing; sequencing was by immunoSEQ multiplex PCR. Altogether about 98,000 clones are present, approximately 92% being singletons, with the ten largest covering 2.8%. Sequencing used peripheral blood mononuclear cells (PBMCs), obtained at baseline. Receptors originate from a human donor with classical Hodgkin lymphoma.

The rearrangement uses TRBV6-5 and TRBJ2-7; D may be TRBD2 (6 bases). V gave up 4 bases and J gave up 4 bases, with 17 bases separating them. This CDR3 comprises 15 residues. CDR1 and CDR2 from the germline V gene are MNHEY and SVGAGI. This chain's CDR3 is CASSSTRRGGYEQYF. CDR3 nucleotide sequence: TGTGCCAGCAGTTCAACCCGTCGGGGAGGATACGAGCAGTACTTC.

The chain has TRBV7-2 and TRBJ2-7; D uncertain. The CDR3 runs 13 residues. The germline CDR1 and CDR2 sequences are SGHTA and FQGNSA. The ends were cut back, 1 base at V and 4 bases at J, with 8 bases in the middle. The CDR3 is CASSLVHTYEQYF. The CDR3, as DNA: TGTGCCAGCAGCTTAGTCCATACTTACGAGCAGTACTTC.

The V gene is TRBV27, the J gene TRBJ1-1; 8 bases are shared with TRBD1. The CDR3 is 15 amino acids. V lost 4 bases and J lost 4; bases outside the gene matches: 8. Germline loops: CDR1 MNHEY, CDR2 SMNVEV (reference sequence). The CDR3 nucleotides are TGTGCCAGCAGTTCACGGACAGGGACGGTCACTGAAGCTTTCTTT. It codes for CASSSRTGTVTEAFF.

This rearrangement joins TRBV28 to TRBJ2-4; 10 nucleotides match TRBD2. V dropped 1 base and J dropped 7; count of bases not matched to a gene: 4. Germline V gene data show CDR1 as MDHEN and CDR2 as SYDVKM. CDR3 length: 15 amino acids. Written as DNA, the CDR3 is TGTGCCAGCAGTTTATCCCTAGCGGGAGAGAACATTCAGTACTTC. Translated, it gives CASSLSLAGENIQYF.

The chain recombines TRBV6-6 with TRBJ2-3; TRBD2 matches 9 bases. This CDR3 has 16 residues. Germline V lookup: CDR1 MNHNY, CDR2 SVGAGI (reference sequence). The V and J ends lost 0 bases and 0 bases, in that order; junction bases with no gene match: 1. CDR3 bases: TGTGCCAGCAGTTACTCCCTAGCGGGGAGCACAGATACGCAGTATTTT. This sequence encodes CASSYSLAGSTDTQYF.

The V and J genes are TRBV29-1 and TRBJ2-3, with TRBD2 matching over 7 bases. Losses at the gene ends were 0 bases for V and 5 bases for J; bases not matched to a gene: 17. The CDR3 loop spans 18 amino acids. Per the germline V gene, CDR1 is SQVTM and CDR2 is ANQGSEA. DNA of the CDR3: TGCAGCGTTGAAGATCCGTTAGCGGGCCCCCGAATCGGAGATACGCAGTATTTT. It translates to CSVEDPLAGPRIGDTQYF.

CDR3 sequence: CASSLGANSYEQYF. DNA of the CDR3: TGTGCCAGCAGCTTGGGTGCCAATTCCTACGAGCAGTACTTC. The chain joins TRBV5-6 to TRBJ2-7; D is ambiguous. V lost 0 bases to trimming and J lost 1 base, with 8 bases between them. Germline-derived CDR1 and CDR2 are SGHDT and YYEEEE. CDR3 size: 14 residues.